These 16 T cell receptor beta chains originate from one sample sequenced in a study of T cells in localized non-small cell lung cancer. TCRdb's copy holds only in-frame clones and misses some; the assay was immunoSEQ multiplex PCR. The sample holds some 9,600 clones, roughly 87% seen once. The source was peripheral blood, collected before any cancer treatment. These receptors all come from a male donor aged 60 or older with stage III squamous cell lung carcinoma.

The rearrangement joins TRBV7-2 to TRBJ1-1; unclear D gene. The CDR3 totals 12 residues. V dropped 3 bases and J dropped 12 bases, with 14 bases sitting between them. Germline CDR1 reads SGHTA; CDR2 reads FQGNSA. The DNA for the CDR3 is TGTGCCAGCAGCTTGCCCTCGGGTTTCCCTTTCTTT. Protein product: CASSLPSGFPFF.

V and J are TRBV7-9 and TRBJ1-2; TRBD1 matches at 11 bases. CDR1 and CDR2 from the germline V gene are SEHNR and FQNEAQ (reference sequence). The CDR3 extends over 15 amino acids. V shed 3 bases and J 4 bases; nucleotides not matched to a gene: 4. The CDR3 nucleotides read TGTGCCAGCAGCTTCGACGGGACAGGGGGCTATGGCTACACCTTC. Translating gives CASSFDGTGGYGYTF.

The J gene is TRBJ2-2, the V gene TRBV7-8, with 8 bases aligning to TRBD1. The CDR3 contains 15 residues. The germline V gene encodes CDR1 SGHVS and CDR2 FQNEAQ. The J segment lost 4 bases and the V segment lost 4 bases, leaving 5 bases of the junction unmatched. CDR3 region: CASSSTDRVTGELFF. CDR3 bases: TGTGCCAGCAGCTCTACGGACAGGGTCACCGGGGAGCTGTTTTTT.

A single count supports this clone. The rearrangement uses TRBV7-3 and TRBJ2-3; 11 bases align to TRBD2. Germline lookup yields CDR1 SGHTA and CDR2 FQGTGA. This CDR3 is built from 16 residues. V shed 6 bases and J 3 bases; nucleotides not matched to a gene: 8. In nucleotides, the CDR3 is TGTGCCAGCAGTACTAGCGGGGGCCGAGGGACAGATACGCAGTATTTT. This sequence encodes CASSTSGGRGTDTQYF.

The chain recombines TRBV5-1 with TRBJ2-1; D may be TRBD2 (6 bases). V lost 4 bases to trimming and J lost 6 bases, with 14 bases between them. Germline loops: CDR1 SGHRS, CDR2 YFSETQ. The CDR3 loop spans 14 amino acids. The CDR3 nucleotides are TGCGCCAGCAGCAGGGACGAAGCGGGCAATGAGCAGTTCTTC. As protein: CASSRDEAGNEQFF. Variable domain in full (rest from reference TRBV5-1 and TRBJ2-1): KAGVTQTPRYLIKTRGQQVTLSCSPISGHRSVSWYQQTPGQGLQFLFEYFSETQRNKGNFPGRFSGRQFSNSRSEMNVSTLELGDSALYLCASSRDEAGNEQFFGPGTRLTVL.

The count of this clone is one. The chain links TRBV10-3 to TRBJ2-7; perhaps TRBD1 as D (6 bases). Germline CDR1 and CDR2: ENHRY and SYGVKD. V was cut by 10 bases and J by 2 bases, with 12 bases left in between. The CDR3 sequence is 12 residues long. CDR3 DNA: TGTGCCACACGACAGGAGACCTACGAGCAGTACTTC. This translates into CATRQETYEQYF.

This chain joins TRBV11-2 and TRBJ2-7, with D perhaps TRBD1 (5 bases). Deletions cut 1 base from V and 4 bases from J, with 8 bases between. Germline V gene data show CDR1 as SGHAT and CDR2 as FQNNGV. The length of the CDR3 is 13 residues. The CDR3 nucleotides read TGTGCCAGCAGCTTAGCACAGGAATACGAGCAGTACTTC. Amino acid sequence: CASSLAQEYEQYF.

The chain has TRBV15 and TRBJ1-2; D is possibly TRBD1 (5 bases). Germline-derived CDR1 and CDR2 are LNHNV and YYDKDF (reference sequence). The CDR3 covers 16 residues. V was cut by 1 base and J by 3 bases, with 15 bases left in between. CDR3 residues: CATSRGVSREYYGYTF. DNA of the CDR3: TGTGCCACCAGCAGAGGGGTCTCCAGGGAGTACTATGGCTACACCTTC. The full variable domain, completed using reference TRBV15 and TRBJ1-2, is DAMVIQNPRYQVTQFGKPVTLSCSQTLNHNVMYWYQQKSSQAPKLLFHYYDKDFNNEADTPDNFQSRRPNTSFCFLDIRSPGLGDTAMYLCATSRGVSREYYGYTFGSGTRLTVV.

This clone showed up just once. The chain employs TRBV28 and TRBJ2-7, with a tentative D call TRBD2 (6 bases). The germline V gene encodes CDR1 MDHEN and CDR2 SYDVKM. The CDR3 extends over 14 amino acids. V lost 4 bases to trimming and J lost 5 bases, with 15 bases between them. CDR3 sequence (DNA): TGTGCCAGCAGTTCGGTGGAGGGTGTCCACGAGCAGTACTTC. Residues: CASSSVEGVHEQYF.

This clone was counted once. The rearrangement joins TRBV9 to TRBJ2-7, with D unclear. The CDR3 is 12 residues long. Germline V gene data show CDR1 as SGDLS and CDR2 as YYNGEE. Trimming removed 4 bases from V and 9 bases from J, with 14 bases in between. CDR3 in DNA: TGTGCCAGCAGCCAAGAAGATGGCGGGCAGTACTTC. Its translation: CASSQEDGGQYF.

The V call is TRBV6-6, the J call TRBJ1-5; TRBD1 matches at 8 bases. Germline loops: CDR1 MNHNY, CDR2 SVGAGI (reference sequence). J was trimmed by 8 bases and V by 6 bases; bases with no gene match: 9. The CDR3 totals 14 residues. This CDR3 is CASRGGQGSKPQHF. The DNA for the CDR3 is TGTGCCAGCAGGGGAGGACAGGGTAGTAAGCCCCAGCATTTT.

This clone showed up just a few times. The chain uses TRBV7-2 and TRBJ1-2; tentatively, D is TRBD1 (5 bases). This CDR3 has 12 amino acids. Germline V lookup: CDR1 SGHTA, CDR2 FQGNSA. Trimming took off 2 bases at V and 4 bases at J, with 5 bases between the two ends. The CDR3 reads CASSLQGYGYTF. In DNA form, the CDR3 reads TGTGCCAGCAGCTTACAGGGCTATGGCTACACCTTC.

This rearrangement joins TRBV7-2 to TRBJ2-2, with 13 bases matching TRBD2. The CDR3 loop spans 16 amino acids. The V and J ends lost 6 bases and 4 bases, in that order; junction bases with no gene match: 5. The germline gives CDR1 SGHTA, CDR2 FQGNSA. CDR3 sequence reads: CASSLGLAGFTGELFF. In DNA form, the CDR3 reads TGTGCCAGCAGTTTGGGACTAGCGGGGTTCACCGGGGAGCTGTTTTTT.

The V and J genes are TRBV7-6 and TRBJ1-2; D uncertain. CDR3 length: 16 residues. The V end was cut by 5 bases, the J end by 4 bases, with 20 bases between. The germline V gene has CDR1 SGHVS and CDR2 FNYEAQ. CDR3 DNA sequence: TGTGCCAGCAGCGTGAAAGCTTCTCGAAAGACCTATGGCTACACCTTC. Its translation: CASSVKASRKTYGYTF.

CDR3 in DNA: TGTGCCAGCAGTGACTCCGGGACAGGAGTTTACGAGCAGTACTTC. Translating it yields CASSDSGTGVYEQYF. The chain employs TRBV6-1 and TRBJ2-7; 8 bases map to TRBD1. V dropped 3 bases and J dropped 4; count of bases not matched to a gene: 8. Germline CDR1 reads MNHNS; CDR2 reads SASEGT. The CDR3 is 15 residues long.

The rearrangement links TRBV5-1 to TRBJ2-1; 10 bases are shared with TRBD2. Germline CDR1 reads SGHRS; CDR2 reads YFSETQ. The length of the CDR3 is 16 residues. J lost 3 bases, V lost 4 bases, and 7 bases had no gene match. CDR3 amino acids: CASSPEVAGGYNEQFF. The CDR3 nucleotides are TGCGCCAGCAGCCCCGAGGTAGCGGGGGGCTACAATGAGCAGTTCTTC.